This T cell receptor (beta chain) comes out of a study of OX40 agonist ivuxolimab in advanced cancers. Repertoires were generated with immunoSEQ multiplex PCR, while TCRdb's copy carries only in-frame clones and drops some. This sample carries about 98,000 clones, 70% to 90% of them seen once, and the ten largest clones take roughly 0.8%. The CDR3 is 13 amino acids. Per the germline V gene, CDR1 is SNHLY and CDR2 is FYNNEI. V was clipped by 7 bases and J by 9 bases, with 13 bases between them. This sequence was found in an adult with an advanced solid tumor such as melanoma, head and neck, liver or kidney cancer. The V and J genes are TRBV2 and TRBJ1-6; TRBD1 might be the D (5 bases). Sequenced here: CD4+ or CD8+ T cells sorted from blood, sampled in a trial of the OX40 agonist ivuxolimab. CDR3 loop: CASISRVSSPLHF. CDR3 nucleotides: TGTGCCAGCATTAGCAGGGTCAGTTCACCCCTCCACTTT.